One and the same sample provided the 25 T cell receptor beta chains below, sequenced in a study of shared clonotypes between healthy human individuals. Assay: immunoSEQ multiplex PCR; the TCRdb copy retains only in-frame clones and omits some. Of roughly 530,000 clones listed, about 96% are singletons. The specimen sequenced was naive CD4+ T cells sorted from blood. Documented subset: CD45RA+ positively selected. Receptor source: a woman in her twenties or thirties in good health.

This clone was recorded only once. The chain recombines TRBV15 with TRBJ2-5, with D uncertain. V dropped 0 bases and J dropped 1 base, with 9 bases sitting between them. The CDR3 is 15 amino acids. Per the germline V gene, CDR1 is LNHNV and CDR2 is YYDKDF (reference sequence). CDR3 nucleotide sequence: TGTGCCACCAGCAGAGATTTGGGGATCCAAGAGACCCAGTACTTC. Protein: CATSRDLGIQETQYF.

The CDR3 region is CAISGQRDEQYF. Written as DNA, the CDR3 is TGTGCCATCAGTGGGCAGCGTGACGAGCAGTACTTC. The chain links TRBV10-3 to TRBJ2-5; D not certain. The J call is doubtful: the DNA matches TRBJ2-7 better. Germline V gives CDR1 ENHRY, CDR2 SYGVKD. The CDR3 has 12 amino acids.

V gene TRBV6-6 combines with J gene TRBJ1-4; 7 bases agree with TRBD1. The CDR3 sequence is 15 residues long. Germline V gene data show CDR1 as MNHNY and CDR2 as SVGAGI (reference sequence). With 5 bases clipped from V and 7 bases from J, the junction kept 10 bases outside the gene matches. CDR3 sequence: CASSQRQGGTEKLFF. CDR3 DNA: TGTGCCAGCAGTCAAAGACAGGGAGGAACTGAAAAACTGTTTTTT.

This chain uses TRBV4-1 with TRBJ2-1; 7 bases map to TRBD1. The CDR3 is 16 amino acids. Germline assignment: CDR1 MGHRA and CDR2 YSYEKL. V lost 5 bases to trimming and J lost 7 bases; unmatched junction nucleotides: 14. The CDR3 reads CASSSTWGTDRNEQFF. The CDR3 DNA reads TGCGCCAGCAGCTCAACATGGGGGACAGACCGTAATGAGCAGTTCTTC.

The chain combines TRBV28 with TRBJ1-5; maybe TRBD1 (5 bases). The CDR3 contains 17 residues. V shed 0 bases and J shed 0 bases, with 12 bases lying between them. Looked up from germline, CDR1 is MDHEN and CDR2 is SYDVKM. CDR3 bases: TGTGCCAGCAGTTTATGGGGGGAGGGGTATAGCAATCAGCCCCAGCATTTT. Translated: CASSLWGEGYSNQPQHF.

The chain is built from TRBV7-9 and TRBJ1-2; 7 bases match TRBD1. J was trimmed by 4 bases and V by 6 bases; bases with no gene match: 11. The CDR3 consists of 15 residues. CDR1 and CDR2 (germline): SEHNR, FQNEAQ (reference sequence). CDR3 coding DNA: TGTGCCAGCAGAAAACAGGGGAAGAAGGCCTATGGCTACACCTTC. This gives the protein CASRKQGKKAYGYTF.

This chain connects TRBV2 to TRBJ2-4; 14 nucleotides agree with TRBD2. CDR3 length: 18 amino acids. Germline trimming cut 6 bases from V and 2 bases from J; bases unmatched to any gene: 9. CDR1 is SNHLY, CDR2 FYNNEI, per germline. This CDR3 reads CASSMTSGRVRTKNIQYF. In DNA form, the CDR3 reads TGTGCCAGCAGCATGACTAGCGGGAGGGTGAGGACCAAAAACATTCAGTACTTC.

V usage is TRBV5-1 and J usage is TRBJ2-7; 7 bases match TRBD1. The V gene's germline CDR1 is SGHRS and CDR2 YFSETQ. CDR3 length equals 14 residues. The trim removed 4 bases at V and 5 bases at J, leaving 9 bases unmatched. DNA for the CDR3: TGCGCCAGCAGCCAAGACAACAGGGGCCACGAGCAGTACTTC. This codes for CASSQDNRGHEQYF.

In this sample, this clone turned up once. The gene calls are TRBV7-8 and TRBJ2-5; no definite D call. Germline lookup yields CDR1 SGHVS and CDR2 FQNEAQ. Trimming pared 2 bases from V and 2 bases from J, leaving 6 bases between. The CDR3 length is 13 residues. The CDR3 reads CASSLSQQETQYF. The CDR3 DNA sequence: TGTGCCAGCAGCTTATCACAACAAGAGACCCAGTACTTC.

The J gene is TRBJ2-3, the V gene TRBV5-3; possibly TRBD2 for D (6 bases). TRBV5-3 is an ORF, and what it does is uncertain. Between the trimmed V and J ends, which lost 6 bases and 4 bases, there was a span of 12 bases. This CDR3 has 13 amino acids. The CDR3 coding sequence is TGTGCCAGAATGCGGGACCGGTCAGATACGCAGTATTTT. Amino acid sequence: CARMRDRSDTQYF.

This chain uses TRBV18 with TRBJ1-1; D gene ambiguous. The germline V gene encodes CDR1 KGHSH and CDR2 LQKENI. The germline V and J ends were trimmed by 5 bases and 6 bases, with 13 bases remaining between them. The CDR3 spans 13 residues. The CDR3 nucleotides are TGTGCCAGCTCAACGGAGGAAATCGCTGAAGCTTTCTTT. Translation gives CASSTEEIAEAFF.

Here the CDR3 reads CASSQTSGLAWSGYEQYF. The CDR3 DNA sequence: TGTGCCAGTAGTCAGACATCGGGACTAGCGTGGAGTGGATACGAGCAGTACTTC. V and J are TRBV19 and TRBJ2-7; TRBD2 matches at 10 bases. After removal of 5 bases from V and 4 bases from J, the junction contained 17 bases not matched to a gene. The CDR3 sequence is 18 residues long. Germline lookup yields CDR1 LNHDA and CDR2 SQIVND (reference sequence).

V gene TRBV25-1 combines with J gene TRBJ2-5, with 7 positions matching TRBD2. J was trimmed by 10 bases and V by 2 bases; bases with no gene match: 13. CDR1 and CDR2 from the germline V gene are MGHDK and SYGVNS. The CDR3 is 15 residues long. The CDR3 spells CASSERAGPLGSQYF. The CDR3, as DNA: TGTGCCAGCAGTGAACGAGCGGGGCCCCTCGGTAGCCAGTACTTC.

V gene TRBV6-6 combines with J gene TRBJ2-5, with 10 bases identical to TRBD2. The CDR3 length is 15 residues. CDR1 MNHNY and CDR2 SVGAGI come from the germline V gene (reference sequence). Trimming at V came to 6 bases and at J to 2 bases, leaving 6 bases not matched to a gene. The CDR3 loop is CASSRTSGLQETQYF. The DNA for the CDR3 is TGTGCCAGCAGCAGGACTAGCGGATTGCAAGAGACCCAGTACTTC.

The CDR3 sequence is CASSLVPGLAGGNEQFF. CDR3 DNA sequence: TGTGCCAGCAGCTTAGTTCCGGGACTAGCGGGAGGGAATGAGCAGTTCTTC. The rearrangement joins TRBV11-2 to TRBJ2-1; 16 nucleotides align to TRBD2. Germline CDR1 reads SGHAT; CDR2 reads FQNNGV. This CDR3 region has 17 residues. V was clipped by 1 base and J by 7 bases; unmatched bases: 4.

This chain joins TRBV27 and TRBJ1-1, with D tentatively TRBD1 (5 bases). The CDR3 spans 15 residues. Germline V gives CDR1 MNHEY, CDR2 SMNVEV (reference sequence). The V end lost 6 bases, the J end lost 2 bases, and 16 bases lay between the germline ends. The CDR3 coding sequence is TGTGCCAGCAGCTTAGGGAGGGGAGGAAACACTGAAGCTTTCTTT. The encoded protein is CASSLGRGGNTEAFF.

V and J are TRBV7-9 and TRBJ1-4; D is unresolved. With 4 bases removed from V and 9 bases from J, the gap between germline ends came to 9 bases. Germline assignment: CDR1 SEHNR and CDR2 FQNEAQ (reference sequence). The CDR3 has 12 residues. CDR3 sequence: CASSSVGQKLFF. CDR3 coding DNA: TGTGCCAGCAGCTCCGTAGGACAAAAACTGTTTTTT.

The chain uses TRBV25-1 and TRBJ2-2; D call uncertain. V lost 1 base, J lost 4 bases, and 7 bases lay in between. Germline-derived CDR1 and CDR2 are MGHDK and SYGVNS. The CDR3 contains 14 residues. The CDR3: CASSELGSTGELFF. CDR3 sequence (DNA): TGTGCCAGCAGTGAATTGGGATCCACCGGGGAGCTGTTTTTT.

This clone came up once. The chain has TRBV19 and TRBJ2-3; 8 bases agree with TRBD1. The CDR3 totals 16 residues. Trimming cost V 3 bases and J 4 bases; bases outside gene matches: 9. Germline V lookup: CDR1 LNHDA, CDR2 SQIVND (reference sequence). CDR3 in amino acids: CASSMTGAASSDTQYF. Written as DNA, the CDR3 is TGTGCCAGTAGTATGACAGGGGCCGCGTCGTCAGATACGCAGTATTTT.

This chain connects TRBV5-1 to TRBJ2-7; 8 bases match TRBD2. The germline V gene has CDR1 SGHRS and CDR2 YFSETQ. With 1 base clipped from V and 5 bases from J, the junction kept 14 bases outside the gene matches. The CDR3 totals 17 residues. The CDR3 sequence: CASSLSRAGEDANEQYF. Written as DNA, the CDR3 is TGCGCCAGCAGCTTGAGTCGAGCGGGAGAGGACGCGAACGAGCAGTACTTC.

V is TRBV19 and J is TRBJ1-1; no definite D call. This CDR3 contains 13 residues. CDR1 LNHDA and CDR2 SQIVND come from the germline V gene (reference sequence). Trimming removed 6 bases from V and 5 bases from J, with 13 bases in between. The CDR3 bases are TGTGCCAGTAGCCCAACGGCGGAAACTGAAGCTTTCTTT. It specifies CASSPTAETEAFF.

This chain connects TRBV18 to TRBJ2-7; either TRBD1 or TRBD2 may fit D (5 bases each). Trimming shortened V by 3 bases and J by 6 bases, and 12 bases separated the two germline ends. The CDR3 length is 13 residues. Per germline, CDR1 KGHSH and CDR2 LQKENI. The CDR3 spells CASSPPGAGEQYF. DNA of the CDR3: TGTGCCAGCTCACCTCCCGGGGCGGGCGAGCAGTACTTC.

The chain employs TRBV18 and TRBJ2-2; D gene unclear. CDR3 length: 13 amino acids. Per the germline V gene, CDR1 is KGHSH and CDR2 is LQKENI. Trimming took 1 base from V and 4 from J, leaving 4 bases between them. The CDR3 spells CASSPQATGELFF. Written as DNA, the CDR3 is TGTGCCAGCTCACCACAAGCCACCGGGGAGCTGTTTTTT. The complete variable domain, with remaining parts taken from reference TRBV18 and TRBJ2-2, reads NAGVMQNPRHLVRRRGQEARLRCSPMKGHSHVYWYRQLPEEGLKFMVYLQKENIIDESGMPKERFSAEFPKEGPSILRIQQVVRGDSAAYFCASSPQATGELFFGEGSRLTVL.

This sequence joins TRBV6-5 and TRBJ2-3, with 8 bases that match TRBD2. This CDR3 comprises 15 residues. Per the germline V gene, CDR1 is MNHEY and CDR2 is SVGAGI. V was pared by 2 bases and J by 6 bases, with 7 bases of the junction left unmatched. The CDR3 here is CASSYTYSGMDTQYF. CDR3 nucleotides: TGTGCCAGCAGTTACACCTATAGCGGGATGGATACGCAGTATTTT.

In its sample, this clone was seen once. J is TRBJ2-2 and V is TRBV6-5, with a possible D match to TRBD2 (6 bases). The CDR3 extends over 12 amino acids. CDR1 is MNHEY, CDR2 SVGAGI, per germline. Trimming shortened V by 10 bases and J by 4 bases, and 10 bases separated the two germline ends. The CDR3, as DNA: TGTGCCACGTCGGGAGTCACCGGGGAGCTGTTTTTT. The encoded protein is CATSGVTGELFF.